These 22 T cell receptor beta chains share one sample of origin, sequenced in a study of OX40 agonist ivuxolimab in advanced cancers. Profiled with immunoSEQ multiplex PCR; TCRdb holds only in-frame clones, not every one. Altogether about 68,000 clones are present, about nine tenths being singletons, with the ten largest covering approximately 0.3%. The source material was CD4+ or CD8+ T cells sorted from blood, sampled in a trial of the OX40 agonist ivuxolimab. The source is an adult with an advanced solid tumor such as melanoma, head and neck, liver or kidney cancer.

The chain has TRBV6-1 and TRBJ2-7; the match to TRBD1 covers 12 bases. V lost 6 bases to trimming and J lost 5 bases; unmatched junction nucleotides: 5. The CDR3 has 14 amino acids. Germline V gene data show CDR1 as MNHNS and CDR2 as SASEGT. In DNA, the CDR3 is TGTGCCAGCAGGGGACAGGGGGCGGTCCACGAGCAGTACTTC. This codes for CASRGQGAVHEQYF.

The CDR3 region is CASSQGTVRRSGTQYF. The CDR3 region has the DNA TGCGCCAGCAGCCAGGGGACGGTTCGTCGGTCTGGCACGCAGTATTTT. This sequence joins TRBV5-1 and TRBJ2-3; TRBD1 might be the D (6 bases). V gave up 4 bases and J gave up 9 bases, with 24 bases separating them. CDR3 length equals 16 residues. CDR1 and CDR2 from the germline V gene are SGHRS and YFSETQ.

The V call is TRBV30, the J call TRBJ1-6, with TRBD1 matching 9 bases. J gave up 10 bases and V 6 bases, and 13 bases lay outside the gene matches. This CDR3 has 15 amino acids. Germline assignment: CDR1 GTSNPN and CDR2 SVGIG (reference sequence). Here the CDR3 reads CACFTGTGQGSPLHF. In DNA, the CDR3 is TGTGCCTGTTTCACCGGGACAGGGCAGGGATCACCCCTCCACTTT.

A word on this clone: Different DNA sequences within this sample yield the same CDR3. The V and J genes are TRBV6-1 and TRBJ1-3; D gene uncertain. This CDR3 comprises 12 residues. V was shortened by 5 bases and J by 1 base, with 3 bases between the two germline ends. The germline V gene has CDR1 MNHNS and CDR2 SASEGT. CDR3 DNA sequence: TGTGCCAGCAGTCCGTCTGGAAACACCATATATTTT. This codes for CASSPSGNTIYF.

The rearrangement uses TRBV9 and TRBJ1-1; 7 bases map to TRBD1. This CDR3 is built from 17 residues. In germline, CDR1 is SGDLS, CDR2 YYNGEE. The V gene end was trimmed by 4 bases and the J gene end by 0 bases; junction bases not matched to a gene: 12. The chain's CDR3 is CASSTQGGFGMNTEAFF. The CDR3, as DNA: TGTGCCAGCAGCACCCAGGGGGGGTTCGGGATGAACACTGAAGCTTTCTTT.

The CDR3 coding sequence is TGCGCCAGCAGCTTTTCGGGATACAATGAGCAGTTCTTC. Protein: CASSFSGYNEQFF. The J gene is TRBJ2-1, the V gene TRBV5-1; perhaps TRBD2 as D (5 bases). Between the trimmed V and J ends, which lost 2 bases and 4 bases, there was a span of 7 bases. Germline CDR1 reads SGHRS; CDR2 reads YFSETQ. This CDR3 spans 13 amino acids.

This chain joins TRBV2 and TRBJ1-3; TRBD1 is a possible D gene (5 bases). Trimming pared 5 bases from V and 3 bases from J, leaving 20 bases between. This CDR3 is built from 17 residues. Germline V gene data show CDR1 as SNHLY and CDR2 as FYNNEI. The CDR3 is CASSTPFRGLGGNTIYF. The CDR3 DNA is TGTGCCAGCAGTACTCCTTTTAGGGGTCTGGGTGGAAACACCATATATTTT.

The V and J genes are TRBV5-1 and TRBJ1-3; TRBD1 matches 8 bases. The trim removed 4 bases at V and 6 bases at J, leaving 3 bases unmatched. This CDR3 has 13 residues. The V gene's germline CDR1 is SGHRS and CDR2 YFSETQ. CDR3 sequence reads: CASSIQGENTIYF. CDR3 DNA sequence: TGCGCCAGCAGCATACAGGGGGAAAACACCATATATTTT.

The chain is built from TRBV11-2 and TRBJ1-1; D unresolved. V was trimmed by 1 base and J by 0 bases, leaving 15 bases between them. CDR3 length equals 17 residues. Germline V CDR1 and CDR2: SGHAT, FQNNGV. This CDR3 reads CASSLARKGKVNTEAFF. CDR3 coding DNA: TGTGCCAGCAGCTTAGCCAGGAAGGGAAAGGTGAACACTGAAGCTTTCTTT. Together with reference TRBV11-2 and TRBJ1-1, the CDR3 gives the full variable domain: EAGVAQSPRYKIIEKRQSVAFWCNPISGHATLYWYQQILGQGPKLLIQFQNNGVVDDSQLPKDRFSAERLKGVDSTLKIQPAKLEDSAVYLCASSLARKGKVNTEAFFGQGTRLTVV.

The rearrangement links TRBV9 to TRBJ2-5, with 8 nucleotides matching TRBD1. The CDR3 contains 15 residues. Germline CDR1 is SGDLS and CDR2 is YYNGEE. V dropped 3 bases and J dropped 1; count of bases not matched to a gene: 5. CDR3 residues: CASSGLGQGQETQYF. The DNA for the CDR3 is TGTGCCAGCAGCGGGTTAGGACAGGGCCAAGAGACCCAGTACTTC.

This chain links TRBV4-2 with TRBJ2-5, with D perhaps TRBD1 (5 bases). Trimming cost V 4 bases and J 5 bases, with 14 bases left between them. CDR3 size: 14 residues. Germline CDR1 LGHNA, CDR2 YNFKEQ. The CDR3 region has the DNA TGTGCCAGCAGCCCCAAGCCAGGGTTCGAGACCCAGTACTTC. Its protein product is CASSPKPGFETQYF.

This chain joins TRBV5-4 and TRBJ2-2; weak D call: TRBD2 (6 bases). The CDR3 runs to 16 residues. Per germline, CDR1 SGHNT and CDR2 YYREEE (reference sequence). V was cut by 1 base and J by 3 bases, with 13 bases left in between. This CDR3 reads CASSLMGGIDTGELFF. In DNA form, the CDR3 reads TGTGCCAGCAGCTTGATGGGGGGTATCGACACCGGGGAGCTGTTTTTT.

The chain joins TRBV11-2 to TRBJ2-3; 9 nucleotides align to TRBD2. V shed 4 bases, J shed 6 bases, and the junction held 8 bases outside the gene matches. The CDR3 consists of 15 residues. Germline CDR1 reads SGHAT; CDR2 reads FQNNGV. CDR3 nucleotides: TGTGCCAGCAGCTACGTTAGCGGGAGTGGGGATACGCAGTATTTT. It is translated as CASSYVSGSGDTQYF.

CDR3 nucleotide sequence: TGTGCCAGCAGTTTAAGACTAGCGGGAGCTGCCTACAATGAGCAGTTCTTC. It specifies CASSLRLAGAAYNEQFF. The chain recombines TRBV27 with TRBJ2-1, with 12 bases that match TRBD2. Trimming took 2 bases from V and 2 from J; bases not matched to a gene: 4. Looked up from germline, CDR1 is MNHEY and CDR2 is SMNVEV (reference sequence). This CDR3 is built from 17 residues.

This chain joins TRBV2 and TRBJ2-7; 10 nucleotides agree with TRBD1. Losses at the gene ends were 5 bases for V and 4 bases for J; bases not matched to a gene: 11. Per germline, CDR1 SNHLY and CDR2 FYNNEI. This CDR3 has 16 amino acids. In nucleotides, the CDR3 is TGTGCCAGCAGTCCCCGAGGGGACAGGGGAACATACGAGCAGTACTTC. It specifies CASSPRGDRGTYEQYF. Combining the CDR3 with reference TRBV2 and TRBJ2-7 gives the whole variable domain EPEVTQTPSHQVTQMGQEVILRCVPISNHLYFYWYRQILGQKVEFLVSFYNNEISEKSEIFDDQFSVERPDGSNFTLKIRSTKLEDSAMYFCASSPRGDRGTYEQYFGPGTRLTVT.

The chain couples TRBV7-9 to TRBJ1-3, with a possible D match to TRBD1 (6 bases). CDR3 length equals 15 residues. V was clipped by 5 bases and J by 0 bases, with 11 bases between them. Germline CDR1 and CDR2: SEHNR and FQNEAQ (reference sequence). The DNA for the CDR3 is TGTGCCAGCAGCCCCAGGACAGTCTCTGGAAACACCATATATTTT. This codes for CASSPRTVSGNTIYF.

The V gene is TRBV15, the J gene TRBJ1-5; D is unresolved. Looked up from germline, CDR1 is LNHNV and CDR2 is YYDKDF (reference sequence). Deletions cut 3 bases from V and 2 bases from J, with 8 bases between. This CDR3 has 14 amino acids. Here the CDR3 reads CATSRPGGNQPQHF. The CDR3 DNA follows: TGTGCCACCAGCAGGCCCGGAGGCAATCAGCCCCAGCATTTT.

The chain joins TRBV28 to TRBJ2-7; TRBD1 matches at 9 bases. This CDR3 is built from 15 residues. V shed 4 bases, J shed 1 base, and the junction held 5 bases outside the gene matches. Per the germline V gene, CDR1 is MDHEN and CDR2 is SYDVKM. The CDR3 bases are TGTGCCAGCAGTTCTACAGGGGGCGCGTCCTACGAGCAGTACTTC. As protein: CASSSTGGASYEQYF. The whole variable domain, filled in from reference TRBV28 and TRBJ2-7, reads DVKVTQSSRYLVKRTGEKVFLECVQDMDHENMFWYRQDPGLGLRLIYFSYDVKMKEKGDIPEGYSVSREKKERFSLILESASTNQTSMYLCASSSTGGASYEQYFGPGTRLTVT.

This clone was observed a few times. The junction does not match germline at one end; this may be a read error. The chain uses TRBV5-4 and TRBJ1-2, with D possibly matching TRBD1 (6 bases). Germline V lookup: CDR1 SGHNT, CDR2 YYREEE (reference sequence). This CDR3 spans 12 amino acids. The CDR3 is CASSLAGGRGIF. The CDR3 nucleotides read TGTGCCAGCAGCTTGGCGGGGGGGCGCGGTATCTTC.

This clone was seen just once. The CDR3 loop is CASSERDRGGSPLHF. CDR3 in DNA: TGTGCCAGCAGTGAAAGGGACAGGGGGGGTTCACCCCTCCACTTT. This sequence joins TRBV6-1 and TRBJ1-6, with 11 bases identical to TRBD1. The CDR3 contains 15 residues. V lost 2 bases, J lost 9 bases, and 3 bases stayed unmatched. The germline V gene encodes CDR1 MNHNS and CDR2 SASEGT.

The chain carries TRBV15 and TRBJ1-5, with TRBD1 matching 7 bases. The germline gives CDR1 LNHNV, CDR2 YYDKDF (reference sequence). This CDR3 has 13 residues. V shed 9 bases and J 6 bases; nucleotides not matched to a gene: 8. Here the CDR3 reads CATQIGGLQPQHF. CDR3 coding DNA: TGTGCCACACAGATAGGGGGCCTTCAGCCCCAGCATTTT.

V usage is TRBV5-1 and J usage is TRBJ2-1; TRBD2 aligns across 12 bases. Germline-derived CDR1 and CDR2 are SGHRS and YFSETQ. This CDR3 is built from 15 residues. V lost 3 bases, J lost 4 bases, and 2 bases stayed unmatched. The CDR3 bases are TGCGCCAGCAGCTCCCTAGCGGGAGGGTACAATGAGCAGTTCTTC. This gives the protein CASSSLAGGYNEQFF.